The rows below give T cell receptor beta chains drawn from one sample of a study of a mutant IDH1 vaccine in newly diagnosed glioma. Sequenced by immunoSEQ multiplex PCR; TCRdb stores in-frame clones only, minus some. The table has about 36,000 clones, roughly 81% seen once; the top ten hold over 10%. Their antigens remain unidentified. Source: PBMCs, taken from a glioma patient whose treatment included an IDH1 peptide vaccine. The source is a man in his fifties with glioma. The CDR3 runs from the conserved cysteine through the conserved F or W. Fields, in order: J gene, V gene, clone size, D gene, CDR3 DNA, CDR3 protein. D genes are given only for firm matches. Not all rows give a size; the values are once, few, many and, for expanded clones, a class.

TRBJ1-5,TRBV19,-,-,TGTGCCAGTAGTCTACTACGACAGGATGATCAGCCCCAGCATTTT,CASSLLRQDDQPQHF
TRBJ2-2,TRBV15,-,-,TGTGCCACCAGCAGAGATACAGCAGGTGGGAGCGACACCGGGGAGCTGTTTTTT,CATSRDTAGGSDTGELFF
TRBJ2-3,TRBV9,-,TRBD2,TGTGCCAGCAGCCCGAGCGGGGGGCGCACAGATACGCAGTATTTT,CASSPSGGRTDTQYF
TRBJ2-2,TRBV2,-,TRBD2,TGTGCCAGCAGCGTTAGCGGGAGCTACACCGGGGAGCTGTTTTTT,CASSVSGSYTGELFF
TRBJ1-5,TRBV7-6,-,-,TGTGCCAGCAGCTTAAGTATCAATCAGCCCCAGCATTTT,CASSLSINQPQHF
TRBJ1-1,TRBV29-1,-,-,TGCAGCGTTACTCAGGGCCCGGCGAGCACTGAAGCTTTCTTT,CSVTQGPASTEAFF
TRBJ2-7,TRBV28,-,-,TGTGCCAGCCGGACGTGGTCCTACGAGCAGTACTTC,CASRTWSYEQYF
TRBJ2-3,TRBV10-3,-,-,TGTGCCATCAGTGAGTCCCCCCCCACAGATACGCAGTATTTT,CAISESPPTDTQYF
TRBJ2-7,TRBV6-1,-,-,TGTGCCAGCAGCGGGGGTCTTCTTTCCTACGAGCAGTACTTC,CASSGGLLSYEQYF
TRBJ2-5,TRBV29-1,-,-,TGCAGCGTTGAAGGCACCCTTACCGGACCGTCTCAAGAGACCCAGTACTTC,CSVEGTLTGPSQETQYF
TRBJ1-2,TRBV6-6,-,-,TGTGCCAGCAGTCCGGACAATCTCGGAGGCTACACCTTC,CASSPDNLGGYTF
TRBJ2-2,TRBV19,-,-,TGTGCCAGTAGTCTGACAAACCTGAACACCGGGGAGCTGTTTTTT,CASSLTNLNTGELFF
TRBJ1-1,TRBV4-1,-,-,TGCGCCAGCAGCCATCGGGTTAGGGGACACCTGAACACTGAAGCTTTCTTT,CASSHRVRGHLNTEAFF
TRBJ1-2,TRBV7-2,once,TRBD1,TGTGCCAGCAGCCTCTGGACAGGGGGATATGGCTACACCTTC,CASSLWTGGYGYTF
TRBJ2-3,TRBV4-1,-,-,TGCGCCAGCACCTTACAGGACCCCGGCACAGATACGCAGTATTTT,CASTLQDPGTDTQYF
TRBJ2-1,TRBV7-2,-,-,TGTGCCAGCAACAAACCGGGAAGATACAATGAGCAGTTCTTC,CASNKPGRYNEQFF
TRBJ2-7,TRBV11-3,-,-,TGTGCCAGCAGCCCCGTAGGGACGTACGAGCAGTACTTC,CASSPVGTYEQYF
TRBJ2-1,TRBV27,-,TRBD2,TGTGCCAGCCAACTGACTAGCGGGGGGTATGGGGAGCAGTTCTTC,CASQLTSGGYGEQFF
TRBJ1-5,TRBV13,once,TRBD1,TGTGCCAGCAGCTCCGGGACAGGGAATCAGCCCCAGCATTTT,CASSSGTGNQPQHF
TRBJ1-2,TRBV10-3,-,TRBD1,TGTGCCATCAGTGAGGTAGGGGGCGCCCATGGCTACACCTTC,CAISEVGGAHGYTF
TRBJ1-5,TRBV19,-,TRBD1,TGTGCCAGTAGTACGCGGACAGGGGGCAAAGGGTCCCAGCATTTT,CASSTRTGGKGSQHF
TRBJ1-2,TRBV7-2,-,-,TGTGCCAGCAGCCTTAGGGGACCGGCAGCTAACTATGGCTACACCTTC,CASSLRGPAANYGYTF
TRBJ2-2,TRBV6-5,-,TRBD2,TGTGCCAGCAGTCGATCTAGCGGGACCGAGGGGGAGCTGTTTTTT,CASSRSSGTEGELFF
TRBJ1-2,TRBV30,-,-,TGTGCCTGGAGTGTACAGGGATTCAACTATGGTTACACCTTC,CAWSVQGFNYGYTF
TRBJ2-3,TRBV2,-,TRBD2,TGTGCCAGCCCACTAGCGGGAGGTGCAGATACGCAGTATTTT,CASPLAGGADTQYF
TRBJ1-4,TRBV7-9,-,-,TGTGCCAGCAGCTTAGCTTCCCCTAATGAAAAACTGTTTTTT,CASSLASPNEKLFF
TRBJ1-1,TRBV25-1,-,-,TGTGCCAGCACACCTTCCTCGGGGGGGGGAACTGAAGCTTTCTTT,CASTPSSGGGTEAFF
TRBJ2-3,TRBV10-3,-,TRBD2,TGTGCCATCAGTGAAATAGCGGGGGGTCCAGATACGCAGTATTTT,CAISEIAGGPDTQYF
TRBJ2-7,TRBV11-3,-,TRBD1,TGTGCCAGCAGCTTCGACAGGGCCGAGCAGTACTTC,CASSFDRAEQYF
TRBJ1-3,TRBV2,-,-,TGTGCCAGCAGTGAAGAGGCGAACACCATATATTTT,CASSEEANTIYF
TRBJ1-5,TRBV5-1,-,-,TGCGCCAGCAGCTTGTCAGGGGATAGGTATCAGCCCCAGCATTTT,CASSLSGDRYQPQHF
TRBJ1-5,TRBV6-1,-,-,TGTGCCAGCAGTGGTCTTGGAGAGGGGCAGCCCCAGCATTTT,CASSGLGEGQPQHF
TRBJ1-1,TRBV7-8,-,TRBD1,TGTGCCAGCAGCCCAGGCGCCGGGACAGGGGCAGGTGAAGCTTTCTTT,CASSPGAGTGAGEAFF
TRBJ2-7,TRBV6-1,-,TRBD2,TGTGCCAGCAGTGAAGGGACTAGCGGGAGCTACGAGCAGTACTTC,CASSEGTSGSYEQYF
TRBJ1-2,TRBV7-9,-,-,TGTGCCAGCAGCCCCCCGAATTTAAGGGACGACTATGGCTACACCTTC,CASSPPNLRDDYGYTF
TRBJ2-2,TRBV7-2,-,-,TGTGCCAGCAATCCTGGGACAAAGAACACCGGGGAGCTGTTTTTT,CASNPGTKNTGELFF
TRBJ2-3,TRBV7-9,-,-,TGTGCCAGCAGCTACCCCGGCTCAGATACGCAGTATTTT,CASSYPGSDTQYF
TRBJ1-1,TRBV20-1,few,-,TGCAGTGCTAGAGAGTACACTGAAGCTTTCTTT,CSAREYTEAFF
TRBJ2-1,TRBV2,-,-,TGTGCCAGCAGTGGAGAGGGCAGGTCCTACAATGAGCAGTTCTTC,CASSGEGRSYNEQFF
TRBJ1-6,TRBV18,once,-,TGTGCCAGCTCATCGAAAGGGAATTCACCCCTCCACTTT,CASSSKGNSPLHF
TRBJ2-7,TRBV11-2,-,TRBD2,TGTGCCAGCAGCCGGGGGGGCGTCTTGGGAGAGCAGTACTTC,CASSRGGVLGEQYF